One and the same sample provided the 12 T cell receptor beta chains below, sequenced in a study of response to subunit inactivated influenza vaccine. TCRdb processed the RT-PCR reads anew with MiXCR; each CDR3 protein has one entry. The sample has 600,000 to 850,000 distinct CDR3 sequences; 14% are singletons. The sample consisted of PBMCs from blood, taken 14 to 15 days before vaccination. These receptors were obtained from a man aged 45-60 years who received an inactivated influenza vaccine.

CDR3 DNA: TGTGCCAGCAGCTTAGGAGGCAGGGGGATCTACAATGAGCAGTTCTTC. Translating it yields CASSLGGRGIYNEQFF. The chain couples TRBV7-2 to TRBJ2-1; 7 bases line up with TRBD1. Germline values: CDR1 SGHTA, CDR2 FQGNSA. The CDR3 consists of 16 residues. V lost 1 base and J lost 3; bases outside the gene matches: 6.

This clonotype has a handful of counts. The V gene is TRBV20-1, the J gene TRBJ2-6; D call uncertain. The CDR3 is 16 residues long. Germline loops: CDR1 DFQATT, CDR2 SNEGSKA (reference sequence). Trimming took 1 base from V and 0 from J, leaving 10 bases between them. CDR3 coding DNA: TGCAGTGCTAGAGGAATCCGCGGCTCTGGGGCCAACGTCCTGACTTTC. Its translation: CSARGIRGSGANVLTF.

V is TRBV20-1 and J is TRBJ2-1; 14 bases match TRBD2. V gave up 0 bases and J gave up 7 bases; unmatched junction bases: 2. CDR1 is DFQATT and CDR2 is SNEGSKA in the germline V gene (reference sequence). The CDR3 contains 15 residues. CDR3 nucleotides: TGCAGTGCTAGAGATGGGACTAGCGGGAGTAATGAGCAGTTCTTC. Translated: CSARDGTSGSNEQFF.

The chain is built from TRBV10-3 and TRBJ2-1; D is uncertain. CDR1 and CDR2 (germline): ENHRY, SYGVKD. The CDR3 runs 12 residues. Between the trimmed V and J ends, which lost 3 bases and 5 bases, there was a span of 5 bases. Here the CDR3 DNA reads TGTGCCATCAGTGAATCAGACAATGAGCAGTTCTTC. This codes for CAISESDNEQFF.

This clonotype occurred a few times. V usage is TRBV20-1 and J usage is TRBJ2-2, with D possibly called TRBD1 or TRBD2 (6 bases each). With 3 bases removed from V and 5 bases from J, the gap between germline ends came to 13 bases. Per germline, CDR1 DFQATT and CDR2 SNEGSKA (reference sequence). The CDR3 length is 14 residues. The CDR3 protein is CSASQGRITGELFF. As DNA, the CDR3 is TGCAGTGCTAGTCAGGGGAGGATAACCGGGGAGCTGTTTTTT.

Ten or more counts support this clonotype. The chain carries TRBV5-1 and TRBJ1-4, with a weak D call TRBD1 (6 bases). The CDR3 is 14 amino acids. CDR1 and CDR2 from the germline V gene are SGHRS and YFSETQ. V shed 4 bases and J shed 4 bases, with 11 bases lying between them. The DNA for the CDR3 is TGCGCCAGCAGCGCGGACAGTAATAATGAAAAACTGTTTTTT. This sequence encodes CASSADSNNEKLFF.

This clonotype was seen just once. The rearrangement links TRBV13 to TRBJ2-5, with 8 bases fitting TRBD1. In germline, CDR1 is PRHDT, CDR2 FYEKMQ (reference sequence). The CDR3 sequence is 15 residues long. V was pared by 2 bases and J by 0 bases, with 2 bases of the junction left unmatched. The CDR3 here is CASSLRQGYQETQYF. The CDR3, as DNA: TGTGCCAGCAGCTTAAGACAGGGGTACCAAGAGACCCAGTACTTC.

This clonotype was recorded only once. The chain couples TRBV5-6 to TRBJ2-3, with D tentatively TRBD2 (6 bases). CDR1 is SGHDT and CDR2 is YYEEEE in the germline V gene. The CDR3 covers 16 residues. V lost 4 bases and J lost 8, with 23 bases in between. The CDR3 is CASSSTPGTLASTQYF. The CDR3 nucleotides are TGTGCCAGCAGCAGCACCCCCGGGACTCTAGCATCTACGCAGTATTTT.

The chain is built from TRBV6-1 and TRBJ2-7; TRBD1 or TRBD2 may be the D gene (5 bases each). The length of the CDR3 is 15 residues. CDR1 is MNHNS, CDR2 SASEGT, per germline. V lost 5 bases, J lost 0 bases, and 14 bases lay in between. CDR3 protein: CASSRIRDASYEQYF. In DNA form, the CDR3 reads TGTGCCAGCAGTAGAATCCGGGACGCCTCCTACGAGCAGTACTTC.

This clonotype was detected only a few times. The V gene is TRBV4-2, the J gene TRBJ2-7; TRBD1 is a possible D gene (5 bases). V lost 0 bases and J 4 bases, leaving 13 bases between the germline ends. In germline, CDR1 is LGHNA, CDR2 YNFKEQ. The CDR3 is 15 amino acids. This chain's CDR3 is CASSQDFSKGYEQYF. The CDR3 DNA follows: TGTGCCAGCAGCCAAGATTTCTCGAAGGGGTACGAGCAGTACTTC.

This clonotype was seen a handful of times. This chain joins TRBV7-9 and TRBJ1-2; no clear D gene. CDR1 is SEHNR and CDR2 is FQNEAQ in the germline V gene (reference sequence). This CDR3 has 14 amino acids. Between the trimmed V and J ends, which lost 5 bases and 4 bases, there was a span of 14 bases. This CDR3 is CASSIARESYGYTF. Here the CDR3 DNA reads TGTGCCAGCAGCATCGCCAGAGAGAGCTATGGCTACACCTTC.

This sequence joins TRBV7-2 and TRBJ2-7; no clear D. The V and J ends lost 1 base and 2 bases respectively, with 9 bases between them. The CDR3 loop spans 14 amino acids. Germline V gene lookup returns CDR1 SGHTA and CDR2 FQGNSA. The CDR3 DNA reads TGTGCCAGCAGCTTAGGGGTAGGGCCCTACGAGCAGTACTTC. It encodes CASSLGVGPYEQYF.